These 6 T cell receptor beta chains were sequenced from one sample in a study of T cell responses to AZD1222 COVID-19 vaccine. Data came from immunoSEQ multiplex PCR; TCRdb stores just in-frame clones and leaves some out. The table has 74,000 or so clones, around 83% seen once. The sample was peripheral blood, taken on day 0 of AZD1222 vaccination. These TCRs come from an adult in good health.

The chain recombines TRBV7-6 with TRBJ1-5, with D possibly TRBD1 on 5 matching bases. Germline values: CDR1 SGHVS, CDR2 FNYEAQ. V was cut by 5 bases and J by 1 base, with 15 bases left in between. The CDR3 extends over 16 amino acids. This chain's CDR3 is CASSGLPGGSNQPQHF. In nucleotides, the CDR3 is TGTGCCAGCAGCGGACTCCCTGGGGGGAGCAATCAGCCCCAGCATTTT.

This clone appeared once. V usage is TRBV9 and J usage is TRBJ2-1; 7 bases align to TRBD2. The CDR3 extends over 12 amino acids. Germline lookup yields CDR1 SGDLS and CDR2 YYNGEE. The trim removed 2 bases at V and 8 bases at J, leaving 1 base unmatched. DNA for the CDR3: TGTGCCAGCAGCGTCGGGGGGTATGAGCAGTTCTTC. Encoded protein: CASSVGGYEQFF. Complete variable domain (other parts from reference TRBV9 and TRBJ2-1): DSGVTQTPKHLITATGQRVTLRCSPRSGDLSVYWYQQSLDQGLQFLIQYYNGEERAKGNILERFSAQQFPDLHSELNLSSLELGDSALYFCASSVGGYEQFFGPGTRLTVL.

As regards this clone: The junction departs from the called germline gene at one end, perhaps through a read error. This chain joins TRBV7-9 and TRBJ1-2; 7 bases align to TRBD1. Germline assignment: CDR1 SEHNR and CDR2 FQNEAQ (reference sequence). The CDR3 extends over 8 amino acids. The DNA for the CDR3 is TGTGCCGGCGACAGGGAATCCTTC. Translation gives CAGDRESF. The full variable domain, with the rest looked up from reference TRBV7-9 and TRBJ1-2, is DTGVSQNPRHKITKRGQNVTFRCDPISEHNRLYWYRQTLGQGPEFLTYFQNEAQLEKSRLLSDRFSAERPKGSFSTLEIQRTEQGDSAMYLCAGDRESFGSGTRLTVV.

The chain carries TRBV28 and TRBJ2-7; D is possibly TRBD2 (5 bases). Deletions cut 5 bases from V and 0 bases from J, with 14 bases between. From germline, CDR1 is MDHEN and CDR2 SYDVKM. CDR3 length: 15 residues. The CDR3 protein is CASSPWTGSSYEQYF. The CDR3 bases are TGTGCCAGCAGTCCCTGGACGGGGAGCTCCTACGAGCAGTACTTC. Based on the CDR3 plus reference TRBV28 and TRBJ2-7, the full variable domain is DVKVTQSSRYLVKRTGEKVFLECVQDMDHENMFWYRQDPGLGLRLIYFSYDVKMKEKGDIPEGYSVSREKKERFSLILESASTNQTSMYLCASSPWTGSSYEQYFGPGTRLTVT.

J is TRBJ1-2 and V is TRBV24-1, with 10 bases that match TRBD1. The CDR3 extends over 16 amino acids. The trim removed 3 bases at V and 8 bases at J, leaving 11 bases unmatched. Germline-derived CDR1 and CDR2 are KGHDR and SFDVKD. CDR3 amino acids: CATSDPNPGQGYGYTF. The DNA for the CDR3 is TGTGCCACCAGTGATCCAAACCCGGGACAGGGGTACGGCTACACCTTC.

The chain links TRBV24-1 to TRBJ1-1; no firm D call. CDR1 is KGHDR, CDR2 SFDVKD, per germline. Trimming took off 3 bases at V and 1 base at J, with 11 bases between the two ends. This CDR3 region has 15 residues. The CDR3 DNA is TGTGCCACCAGTGATGGCGGGCGGCCGAACACTGAAGCTTTCTTT. Protein product: CATSDGGRPNTEAFF.